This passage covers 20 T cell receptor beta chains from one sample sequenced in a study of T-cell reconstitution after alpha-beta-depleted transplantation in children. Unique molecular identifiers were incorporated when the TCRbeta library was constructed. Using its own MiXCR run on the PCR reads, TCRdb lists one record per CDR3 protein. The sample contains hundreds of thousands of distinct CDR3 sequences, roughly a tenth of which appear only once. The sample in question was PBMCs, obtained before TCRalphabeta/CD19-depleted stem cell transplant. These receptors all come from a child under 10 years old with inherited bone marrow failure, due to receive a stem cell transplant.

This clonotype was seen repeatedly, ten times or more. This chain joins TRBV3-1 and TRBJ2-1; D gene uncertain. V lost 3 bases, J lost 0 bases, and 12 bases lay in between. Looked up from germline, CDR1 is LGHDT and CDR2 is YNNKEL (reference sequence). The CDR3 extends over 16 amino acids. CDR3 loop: CASSHQVWSSYNEQFF. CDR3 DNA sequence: TGTGCCAGCAGCCATCAAGTCTGGAGCTCCTACAATGAGCAGTTCTTC.

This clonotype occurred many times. CDR3 sequence (DNA): TGTGCCAGCAGCGAAACTAGCTACTCCTACGAGCAGTACTTC. Translation gives CASSETSYSYEQYF. The chain recombines TRBV7-9 with TRBJ2-7, with a weak D call TRBD2 (6 bases). This CDR3 is 14 amino acids long. V was trimmed by 5 bases and J by 0 bases, leaving 11 bases between them. The germline V gene has CDR1 SEHNR and CDR2 FQNEAQ (reference sequence).

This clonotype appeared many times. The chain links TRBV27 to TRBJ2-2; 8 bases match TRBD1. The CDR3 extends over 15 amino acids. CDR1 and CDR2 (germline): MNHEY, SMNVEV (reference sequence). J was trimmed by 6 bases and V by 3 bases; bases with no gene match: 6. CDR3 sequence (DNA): TGTGCCAGCAGTTTCAGGGAACAGGGGGCCGGGGAGCTGTTTTTT. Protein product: CASSFREQGAGELFF.

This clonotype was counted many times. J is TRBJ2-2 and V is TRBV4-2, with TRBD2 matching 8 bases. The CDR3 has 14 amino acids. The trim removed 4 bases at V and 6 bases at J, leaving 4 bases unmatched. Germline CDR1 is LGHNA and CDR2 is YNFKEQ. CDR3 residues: CASSPGLAPGELFF. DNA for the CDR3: TGTGCCAGCAGCCCCGGACTAGCCCCCGGGGAGCTGTTTTTT.

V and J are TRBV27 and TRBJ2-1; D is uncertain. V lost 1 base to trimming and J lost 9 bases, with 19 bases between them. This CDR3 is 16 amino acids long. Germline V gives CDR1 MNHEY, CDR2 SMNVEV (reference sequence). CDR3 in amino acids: CASSLFASLLAIEQFF. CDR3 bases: TGTGCCAGCAGTTTATTCGCTAGTCTGTTAGCCATTGAGCAGTTCTTC.

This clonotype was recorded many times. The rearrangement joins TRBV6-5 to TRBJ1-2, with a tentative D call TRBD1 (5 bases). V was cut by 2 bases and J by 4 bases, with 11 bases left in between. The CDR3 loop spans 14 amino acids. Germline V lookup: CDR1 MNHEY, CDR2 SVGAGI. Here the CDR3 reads CASSYRGGAYGYTF. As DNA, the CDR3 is TGTGCCAGCAGTTACAGGGGAGGAGCCTATGGCTACACCTTC.

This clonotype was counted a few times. CDR3 sequence reads: CASNDGGGYNEQFF. In DNA, the CDR3 is TGTGCCAGCAATGACGGGGGAGGTTACAATGAGCAGTTCTTC. The J gene is TRBJ2-1, the V gene TRBV28, with D possibly being TRBD2 (6 bases). This CDR3 has 14 amino acids. V lost 7 bases and J lost 4, with 14 bases in between. Per the germline V gene, CDR1 is MDHEN and CDR2 is SYDVKM.

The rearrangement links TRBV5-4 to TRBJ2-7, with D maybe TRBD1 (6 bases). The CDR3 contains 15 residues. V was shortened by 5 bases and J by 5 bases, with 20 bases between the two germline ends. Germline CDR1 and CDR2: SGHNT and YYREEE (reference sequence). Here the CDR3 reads CASRRVGATRHEQYF. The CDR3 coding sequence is TGTGCCAGCAGGAGGGTGGGGGCTACTCGCCACGAGCAGTACTTC.

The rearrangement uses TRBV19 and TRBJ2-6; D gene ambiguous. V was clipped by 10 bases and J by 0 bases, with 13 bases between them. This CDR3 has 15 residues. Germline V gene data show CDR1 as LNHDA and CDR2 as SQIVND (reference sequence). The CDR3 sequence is CATTQFHSGANVLTF. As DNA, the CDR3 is TGTGCCACCACCCAGTTCCACTCTGGGGCCAACGTCCTGACTTTC.

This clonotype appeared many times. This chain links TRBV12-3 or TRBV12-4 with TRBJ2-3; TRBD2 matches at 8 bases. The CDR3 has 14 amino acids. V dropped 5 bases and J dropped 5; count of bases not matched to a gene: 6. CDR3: CASSRAGVVDTQYF. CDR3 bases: TGTGCCAGCAGTCGAGCGGGAGTGGTAGATACGCAGTATTTT.

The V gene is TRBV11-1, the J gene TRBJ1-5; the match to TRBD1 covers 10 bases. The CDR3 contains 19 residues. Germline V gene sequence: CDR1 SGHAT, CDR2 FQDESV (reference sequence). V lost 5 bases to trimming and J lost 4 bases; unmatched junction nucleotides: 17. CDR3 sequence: CASSRPVKDRQGANQPQHF. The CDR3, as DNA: TGTGCCAGCAGCCGACCGGTGAAGGACCGACAGGGGGCGAATCAGCCCCAGCATTTT. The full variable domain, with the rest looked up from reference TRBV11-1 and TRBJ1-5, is EAEVAQSPRYKITEKSQAVAFWCDPISGHATLYWYRQILGQGPELLVQFQDESVVDDSQLPKDRFSAERLKGVDSTLKIQPAELGDSAMYLCASSRPVKDRQGANQPQHFGDGTRLSIL.

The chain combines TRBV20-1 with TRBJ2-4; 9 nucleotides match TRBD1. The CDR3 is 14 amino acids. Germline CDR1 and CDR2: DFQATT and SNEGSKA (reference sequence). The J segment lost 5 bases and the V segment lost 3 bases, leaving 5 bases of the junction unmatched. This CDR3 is CSARTTGGQNIQYF. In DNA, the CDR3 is TGCAGTGCTAGGACAACAGGGGGCCAAAACATTCAGTACTTC.

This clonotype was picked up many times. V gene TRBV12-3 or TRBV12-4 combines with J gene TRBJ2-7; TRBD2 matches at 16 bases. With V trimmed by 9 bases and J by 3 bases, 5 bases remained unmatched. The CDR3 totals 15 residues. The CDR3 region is CARLGLAGGVYEQYF. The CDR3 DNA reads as TGTGCCAGACTGGGACTAGCGGGAGGGGTCTACGAGCAGTACTTC.

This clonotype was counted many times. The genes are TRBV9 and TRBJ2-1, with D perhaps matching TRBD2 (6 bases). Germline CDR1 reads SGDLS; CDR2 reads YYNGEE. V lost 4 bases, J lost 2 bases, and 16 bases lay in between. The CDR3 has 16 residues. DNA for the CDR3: TGTGCCAGCAGCCCAGATGGGGTAGCGGCCTACAATGAGCAGTTCTTC. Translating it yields CASSPDGVAAYNEQFF.

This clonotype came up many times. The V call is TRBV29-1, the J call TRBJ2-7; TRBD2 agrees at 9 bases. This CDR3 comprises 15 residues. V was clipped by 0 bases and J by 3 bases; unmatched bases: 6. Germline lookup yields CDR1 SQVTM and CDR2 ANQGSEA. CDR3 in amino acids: CSVEDPASGVYEQYF. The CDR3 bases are TGCAGCGTTGAAGATCCGGCTAGCGGGGTCTACGAGCAGTACTTC.

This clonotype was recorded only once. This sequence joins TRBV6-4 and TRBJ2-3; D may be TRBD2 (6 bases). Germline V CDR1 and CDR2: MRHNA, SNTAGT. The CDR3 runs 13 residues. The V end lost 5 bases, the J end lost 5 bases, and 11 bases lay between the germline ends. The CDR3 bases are TGTGCCAGCAGTTGGGAGGCCGAAGATACGCAGTATTTT. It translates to CASSWEAEDTQYF.

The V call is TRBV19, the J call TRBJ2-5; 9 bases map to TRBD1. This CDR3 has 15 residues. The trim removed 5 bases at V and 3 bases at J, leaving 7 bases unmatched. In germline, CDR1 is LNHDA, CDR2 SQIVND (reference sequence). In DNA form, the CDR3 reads TGTGCCAGTAGTTGGGACCGGGACAGGGAAGAGACCCAGTACTTC. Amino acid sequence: CASSWDRDREETQYF. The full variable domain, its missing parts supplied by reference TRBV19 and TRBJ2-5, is DGGITQSPKYLFRKEGQNVTLSCEQNLNHDAMYWYRQDPGQGLRLIYYSQIVNDFQKGDIAEGYSVSREKKESFPLTVTSAQKNPTAFYLCASSWDRDREETQYFGPGTRLLVL.

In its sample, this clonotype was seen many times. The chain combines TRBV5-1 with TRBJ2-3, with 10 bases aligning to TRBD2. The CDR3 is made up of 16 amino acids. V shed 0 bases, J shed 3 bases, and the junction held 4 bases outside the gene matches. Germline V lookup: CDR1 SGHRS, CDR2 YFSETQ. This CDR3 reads CASSLASGSRTDTQYF. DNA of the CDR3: TGCGCCAGCAGCTTGGCTAGCGGGAGCCGTACAGATACGCAGTATTTT. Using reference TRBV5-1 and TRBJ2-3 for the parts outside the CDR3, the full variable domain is KAGVTQTPRYLIKTRGQQVTLSCSPISGHRSVSWYQQTPGQGLQFLFEYFSETQRNKGNFPGRFSGRQFSNSRSEMNVSTLELGDSALYLCASSLASGSRTDTQYFGPGTRLTVL.

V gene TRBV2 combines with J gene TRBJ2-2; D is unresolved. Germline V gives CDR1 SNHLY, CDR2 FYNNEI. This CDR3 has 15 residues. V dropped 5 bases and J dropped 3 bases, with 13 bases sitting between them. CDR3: CASSSLAPDTGELFF. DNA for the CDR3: TGTGCCAGCAGTAGTTTGGCGCCGGACACCGGGGAGCTGTTTTTT.

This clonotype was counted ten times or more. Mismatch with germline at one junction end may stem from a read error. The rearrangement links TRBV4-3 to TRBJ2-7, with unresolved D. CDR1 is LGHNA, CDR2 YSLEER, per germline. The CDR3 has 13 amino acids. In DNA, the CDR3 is TGCGCCAGCAGCCAAGACCAACGCTATGAGCGGTACTTC. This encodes CASSQDQRYERYF.